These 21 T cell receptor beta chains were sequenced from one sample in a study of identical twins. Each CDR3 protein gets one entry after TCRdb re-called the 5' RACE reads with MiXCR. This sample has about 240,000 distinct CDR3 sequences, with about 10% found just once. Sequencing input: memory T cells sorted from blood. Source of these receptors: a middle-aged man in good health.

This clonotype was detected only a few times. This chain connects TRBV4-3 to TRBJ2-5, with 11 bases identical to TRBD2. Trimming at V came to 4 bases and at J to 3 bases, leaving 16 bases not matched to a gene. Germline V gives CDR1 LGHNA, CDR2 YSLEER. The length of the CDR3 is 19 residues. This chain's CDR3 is CASSRVTSGECIIKETQYF. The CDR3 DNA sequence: TGCGCCAGCAGCCGGGTGACTAGCGGGGAATGCATAATTAAAGAGACCCAGTACTTC.

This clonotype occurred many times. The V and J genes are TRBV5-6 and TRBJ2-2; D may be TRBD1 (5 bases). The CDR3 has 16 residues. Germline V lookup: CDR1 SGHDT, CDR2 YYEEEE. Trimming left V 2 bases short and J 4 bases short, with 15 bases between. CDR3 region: CASSLRGRVRTGELFF. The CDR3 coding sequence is TGTGCCAGCAGCTTAAGGGGCAGGGTACGCACCGGGGAGCTGTTTTTT.

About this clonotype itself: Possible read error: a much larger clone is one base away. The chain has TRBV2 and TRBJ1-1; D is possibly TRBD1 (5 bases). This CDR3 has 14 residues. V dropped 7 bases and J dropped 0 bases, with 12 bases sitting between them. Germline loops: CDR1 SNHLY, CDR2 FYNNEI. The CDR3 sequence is CASTLTAMNTEAFF. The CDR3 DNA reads TGTGCCAGCACCCTGACAGCGATGAACACTGAAGCTTTCTTT.

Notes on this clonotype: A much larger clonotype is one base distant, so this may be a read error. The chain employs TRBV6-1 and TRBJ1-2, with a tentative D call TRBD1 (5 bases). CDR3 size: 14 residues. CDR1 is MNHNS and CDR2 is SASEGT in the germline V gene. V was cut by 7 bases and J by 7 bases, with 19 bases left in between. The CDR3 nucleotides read TGTGCCAGCACCTCCCATTCTCCAAGGGGTGGCTACACCTTC. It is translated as CASTSHSPRGGYTF.

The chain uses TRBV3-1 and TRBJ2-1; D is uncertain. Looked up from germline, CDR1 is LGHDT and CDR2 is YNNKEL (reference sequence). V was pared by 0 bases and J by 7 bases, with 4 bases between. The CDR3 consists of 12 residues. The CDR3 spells CASSQDWNEQFF. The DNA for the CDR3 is TGTGCCAGCAGCCAAGATTGGAATGAGCAGTTCTTC.

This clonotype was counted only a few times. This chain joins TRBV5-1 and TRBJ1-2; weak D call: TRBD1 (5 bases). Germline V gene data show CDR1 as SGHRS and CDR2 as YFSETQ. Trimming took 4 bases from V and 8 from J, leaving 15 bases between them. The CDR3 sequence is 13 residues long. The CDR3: CASSPPREGGYTF. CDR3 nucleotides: TGCGCCAGCAGCCCGCCGAGGGAGGGGGGCTACACCTTC. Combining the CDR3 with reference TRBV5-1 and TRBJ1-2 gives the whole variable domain KAGVTQTPRYLIKTRGQQVTLSCSPISGHRSVSWYQQTPGQGLQFLFEYFSETQRNKGNFPGRFSGRQFSNSRSEMNVSTLELGDSALYLCASSPPREGGYTFGSGTRLTVV.

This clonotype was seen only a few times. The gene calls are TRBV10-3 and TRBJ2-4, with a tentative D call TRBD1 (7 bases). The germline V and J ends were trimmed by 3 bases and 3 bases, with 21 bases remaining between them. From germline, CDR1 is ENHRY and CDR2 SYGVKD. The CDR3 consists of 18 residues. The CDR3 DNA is TGTGCCATCAGTGAAGGGGGCCCTTCGGACTATGGCAAAAACATTCAGTACTTC. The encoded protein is CAISEGGPSDYGKNIQYF.

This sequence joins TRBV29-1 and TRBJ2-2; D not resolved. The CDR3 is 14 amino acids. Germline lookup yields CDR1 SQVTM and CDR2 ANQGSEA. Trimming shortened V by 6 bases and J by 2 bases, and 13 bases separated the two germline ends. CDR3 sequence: CSVKSLTNTGELFF. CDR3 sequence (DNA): TGCAGCGTGAAAAGCTTAACCAACACCGGGGAGCTGTTTTTT.

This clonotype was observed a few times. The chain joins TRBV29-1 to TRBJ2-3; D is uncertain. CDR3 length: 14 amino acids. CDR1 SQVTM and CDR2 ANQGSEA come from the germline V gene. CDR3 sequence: CSSALASSTDTQYF. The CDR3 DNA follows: TGCAGTTCGGCTTTGGCATCTAGCACAGATACGCAGTATTTT.

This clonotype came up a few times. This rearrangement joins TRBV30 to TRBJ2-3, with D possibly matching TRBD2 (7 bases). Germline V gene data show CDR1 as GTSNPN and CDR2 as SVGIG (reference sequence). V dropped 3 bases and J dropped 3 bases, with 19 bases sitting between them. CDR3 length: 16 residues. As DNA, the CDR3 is TGTGCCTGGAGGCATCTTAGGGGGGGTCGTACAGATACGCAGTATTTT. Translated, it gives CAWRHLRGGRTDTQYF. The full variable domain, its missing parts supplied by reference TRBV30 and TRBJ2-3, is SQTIHQWPATLVQPVGSPLSLECTVEGTSNPNLYWYRQAAGRGLQLLFYSVGIGQISSEVPQNLSASRPQDRQFILSSKKLLLSDSGFYLCAWRHLRGGRTDTQYFGPGTRLTVL.

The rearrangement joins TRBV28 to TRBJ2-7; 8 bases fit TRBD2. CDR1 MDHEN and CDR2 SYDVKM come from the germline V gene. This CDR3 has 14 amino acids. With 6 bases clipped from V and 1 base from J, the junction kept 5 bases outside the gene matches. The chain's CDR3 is CASSQLAASYEQYF. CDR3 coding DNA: TGTGCCAGCAGCCAACTAGCGGCATCCTACGAGCAGTACTTC.

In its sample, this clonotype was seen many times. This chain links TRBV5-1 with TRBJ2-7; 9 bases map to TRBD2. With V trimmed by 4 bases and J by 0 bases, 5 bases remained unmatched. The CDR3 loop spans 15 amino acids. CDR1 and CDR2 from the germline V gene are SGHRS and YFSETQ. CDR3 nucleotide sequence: TGCGCCAGCAGCATAACTAGCGGGCGCTCCTACGAGCAGTACTTC. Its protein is CASSITSGRSYEQYF.

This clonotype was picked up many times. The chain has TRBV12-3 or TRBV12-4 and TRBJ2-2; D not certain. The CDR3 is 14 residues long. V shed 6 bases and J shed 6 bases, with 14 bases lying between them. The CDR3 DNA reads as TGTGCCAGCAGACCAAACGATGGGTCCGGGGAGCTGTTTTTT. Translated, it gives CASRPNDGSGELFF.

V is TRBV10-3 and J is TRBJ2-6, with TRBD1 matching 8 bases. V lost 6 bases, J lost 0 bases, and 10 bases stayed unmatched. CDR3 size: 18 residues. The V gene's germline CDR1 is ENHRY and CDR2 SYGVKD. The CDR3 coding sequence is TGTGCCATCAGCCGGACAGGGAAGGCCTTCTCTGGGGCCAACGTCCTGACTTTC. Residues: CAISRTGKAFSGANVLTF.

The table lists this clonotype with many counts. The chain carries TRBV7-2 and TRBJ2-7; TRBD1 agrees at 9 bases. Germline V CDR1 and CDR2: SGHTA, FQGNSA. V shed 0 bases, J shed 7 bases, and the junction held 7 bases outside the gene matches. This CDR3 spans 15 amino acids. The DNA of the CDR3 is TGTGCCAGCAGCTTAGCAACGGACAGGGGAGGTGAGCAGTACTTC. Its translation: CASSLATDRGGEQYF.

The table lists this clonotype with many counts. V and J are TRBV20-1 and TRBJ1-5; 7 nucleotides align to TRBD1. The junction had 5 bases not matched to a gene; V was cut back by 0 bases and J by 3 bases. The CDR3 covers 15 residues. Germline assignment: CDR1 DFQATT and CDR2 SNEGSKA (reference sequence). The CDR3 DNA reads TGCAGTGCTAGAGATCGGGACAGATACAATCAGCCCCAGCATTTT. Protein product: CSARDRDRYNQPQHF.

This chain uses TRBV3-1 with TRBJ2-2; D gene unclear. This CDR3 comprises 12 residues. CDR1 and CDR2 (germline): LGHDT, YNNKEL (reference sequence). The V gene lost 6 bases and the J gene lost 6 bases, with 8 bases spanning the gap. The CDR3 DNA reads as TGTGCCAGCAGGAGAGCCGCCGGGGAGCTGTTTTTT. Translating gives CASRRAAGELFF.

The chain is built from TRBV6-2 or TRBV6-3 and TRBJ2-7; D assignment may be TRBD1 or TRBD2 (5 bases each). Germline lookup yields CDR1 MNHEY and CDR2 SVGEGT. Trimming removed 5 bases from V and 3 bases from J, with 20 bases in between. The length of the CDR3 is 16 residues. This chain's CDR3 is CASSDRGMGRDYEQYF. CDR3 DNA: TGTGCCAGCAGTGACCGGGGTATGGGACGGGACTACGAGCAGTACTTC.

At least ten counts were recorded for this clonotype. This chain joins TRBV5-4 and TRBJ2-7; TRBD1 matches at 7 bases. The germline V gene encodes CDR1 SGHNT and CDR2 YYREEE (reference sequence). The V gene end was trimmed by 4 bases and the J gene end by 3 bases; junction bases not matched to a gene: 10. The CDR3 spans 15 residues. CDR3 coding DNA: TGTGCCAGCAGCCCGGGACAGCTAAAAAACTACGAGCAGTACTTC. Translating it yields CASSPGQLKNYEQYF.

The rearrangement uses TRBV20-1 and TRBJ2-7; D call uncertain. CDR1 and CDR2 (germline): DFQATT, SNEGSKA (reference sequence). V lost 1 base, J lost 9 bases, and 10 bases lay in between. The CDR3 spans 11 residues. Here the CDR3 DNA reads TGCAGTGCTAGAGGCGCCTCCGGGCAGTACTTC. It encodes CSARGASGQYF.

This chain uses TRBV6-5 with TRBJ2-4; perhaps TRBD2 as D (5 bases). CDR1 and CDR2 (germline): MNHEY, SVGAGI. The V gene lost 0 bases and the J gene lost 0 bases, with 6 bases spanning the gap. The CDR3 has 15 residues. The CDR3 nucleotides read TGTGCCAGCAGTTACTCGGGAGAAGCCAAAAACATTCAGTACTTC. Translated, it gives CASSYSGEAKNIQYF.